This T cell receptor beta chain emerged from a study of T cell responses to AZD1222 COVID-19 vaccine. Concerning this clone: Antigen specificity is unknown.

V gave up 2 bases and J gave up 2 bases, with 13 bases separating them. The CDR3 loop spans 16 amino acids. Germline CDR1 reads MNHEY; CDR2 reads SVGEGT. General study findings and limits: Baseline serostatus was positive in only six AZD1222 recipients. Donors skewed white British and female; clonal diversity was possibly underestimated. Researchers report vaccine-associated CD4 TCRs spanning spike, with dominance at 160-218 and 743-854.

Using immunoSEQ multiplex PCR, the repertoire was profiled, and TCRdb retains in-frame clones only, with some absent. This sample yields around 70,000 clones, of which 70% to 90% are seen a single time; roughly 1.2% belongs to the top ten. This clonotype was sampled from an adult who received the AZD1222 COVID-19 vaccine. The sequences come from peripheral blood, collected 28 days after the second AZD1222 dose. The rearrangement joins TRBV6-2 or TRBV6-3 to TRBJ1-3; tentatively, D is TRBD1 (5 bases). DNA for the CDR3: TGTGCCAGCAGTTACACTGGTTCGACAGCTGGAAACACCATATATTTT. Translating it yields CASSYTGSTAGNTIYF.